Listed below are T cell receptor beta chains from one sample, sequenced in a study of cytomegalovirus exposure and HLA in healthy donors. TCRdb's copy holds only in-frame clones and misses some; the assay was immunoSEQ multiplex PCR. The sample records around 160,000 clones, 80% to 90% being singletons. The specimen sequenced was PBMCs. The source of these receptors is a man aged 18 to 29 in good health and CMV-seropositive. CDR3s include the opening cysteine and the closing phenylalanine or tryptophan. D genes are given only for firm matches. Part of the rows lack a size; the others show once, few, many or a class for expanded clones.

. | TRBJ1-5 | TRBV18 | . | CASSPLGGGNQPQHF | TGTGCCAGCTCACCACTCGGGGGGGGCAATCAGCCCCAGCATTTT
. | TRBJ1-5 | TRBV6-1 | . | CASSDIAEYQPQHF | TGTGCCAGCAGTGATATAGCAGAATATCAGCCCCAGCATTTT
TRBD1 | TRBJ2-1 | TRBV7-9 | . | CASSVDRGRRFNEQFF | TGTGCCAGCAGCGTCGACAGGGGGCGCCGTTTCAATGAGCAGTTCTTC
. | TRBJ2-1 | TRBV6-5 | . | CASSIKQGSYNEQFF | TGTGCCAGCAGTATAAAACAGGGCTCCTACAATGAGCAGTTCTTC
. | TRBJ1-5 | TRBV2 | once | CASSAAGQPQHF | TGTGCCAGCAGTGCCGCGGGGCAGCCCCAGCATTTT
TRBD1 | TRBJ2-7 | TRBV7-2 | . | CASTQTGFNEQYF | TGTGCCAGCACCCAGACAGGGTTTAACGAGCAGTACTTC
TRBD1 | TRBJ1-5 | TRBV19 | . | CASTPGQGVQPQHF | TGTGCCAGCACGCCGGGGCAGGGGGTACAGCCCCAGCATTTT
. | TRBJ1-4 | TRBV5-5 | . | CASSLVDLGDEKLFF | TGTGCCAGCAGCTTGGTCGATTTGGGAGATGAAAAACTGTTTTTT
TRBD2 | TRBJ2-1 | TRBV4-3 | . | CASSQQRGGYNEQFF | TGCGCCAGCAGCCAGCAGCGGGGGGGGTACAATGAGCAGTTCTTC
. | TRBJ1-1 | TRBV5-6 | . | CASSLANRNTEAFF | TGTGCCAGCAGCTTGGCCAACAGGAACACTGAAGCTTTCTTT
TRBD2 | TRBJ2-3 | TRBV5-5 | . | CASSFRGLAGGPSTDTQYF | TGTGCCAGCAGCTTCCGAGGACTAGCGGGGGGACCTAGCACAGATACGCAGTATTTT
. | TRBJ2-1 | TRBV10-3 | . | CAISESMGGPPFEQFF | TGTGCCATCAGTGAGTCGATGGGGGGGCCCCCATTTGAGCAGTTCTTC
. | TRBJ2-3 | TRBV7-9 | . | CASSDTSRSTDTQYF | TGTGCCAGCAGCGACACTAGCCGAAGCACAGATACGCAGTATTTT
TRBD1 | TRBJ2-7 | TRBV10-3 | once | CAISESGELIRGYGQYF | TGTGCCATCAGTGAGTCGGGGGAATTGATCAGGGGGTACGGACAGTACTTC
. | TRBJ2-7 | TRBV5-4 | . | CASSLRQGLDEQYF | TGTGCCAGCAGCTTACGACAGGGACTCGACGAGCAGTACTTC
. | TRBJ2-4 | TRBV6-1 | . | CASSEAGLQNIQYF | TGTGCCAGCAGTGAAGCGGGACTTCAAAACATTCAGTACTTC
. | TRBJ1-3 | TRBV10-3 | . | CAISLGGLKGNTIYF | TGTGCCATCAGTCTTGGGGGCTTGAAAGGAAACACCATATATTTT
TRBD1 | TRBJ1-4 | TRBV6-5 | . | CASRPGGSEKLFF | TGTGCCAGCAGACCAGGGGGGAGTGAAAAACTGTTTTTT
. | TRBJ1-2 | TRBV5-4 | . | CASSSGAGYTF | TGTGCCAGCAGCTCCGGAGCCGGCTACACCTTC
TRBD2 | TRBJ2-5 | TRBV2 | . | CASSEVAGEETQYF | TGTGCCAGCAGTGAGGTAGCGGGGGAAGAGACCCAGTACTTC
TRBD1 | TRBJ1-4 | TRBV4-3 | . | CASSQAGTANEKLFF | TGCGCCAGCAGCCAAGCCGGGACAGCTAATGAAAAACTGTTTTTT
. | TRBJ2-7 | TRBV6-6 | few | CAYSQGGEQYF | TGTGCCTACTCGCAGGGCGGCGAGCAGTACTTC
. | TRBJ2-2 | TRBV12-2 | . | CASRLATLAGKSGELFF | TGTGCAAGTCGCTTAGCGACTCTAGCGGGTAAAAGCGGGGAGCTGTTTTTT
TRBD1 | TRBJ2-7 | TRBV4-1 | . | CASSLSGQAYEQYF | TGCGCCAGCAGCCTCTCCGGACAGGCCTACGAGCAGTACTTC
. | TRBJ2-7 | TRBV6-1 | . | CASSEARESYEQYF | TGTGCCAGCAGTGAAGCGCGCGAATCCTACGAGCAGTACTTC
. | TRBJ2-7 | TRBV19 | . | CASSPGAYALYEQYF | TGTGCCAGTAGTCCTGGGGCCTATGCCCTCTACGAGCAGTACTTC
TRBD2 | TRBJ2-1 | TRBV27 | . | CASSGLGNEQFF | TGTGCCAGTTCGGGACTAGGCAATGAGCAGTTCTTC
. | TRBJ1-4 | TRBV29-1 | . | CSVDQENNEKLFF | TGCAGCGTTGACCAGGAAAATAATGAAAAACTGTTTTTT
. | TRBJ2-1 | TRBV11-3 | . | CASSLGYQTGNEQFF | TGTGCCAGCAGCTTAGGGTACCAGACGGGGAATGAGCAGTTCTTC
. | TRBJ2-5 | TRBV2 | . | CASSDEGMSQETQYF | TGTGCCAGCAGTGATGAGGGAATGAGCCAAGAGACCCAGTACTTC
. | TRBJ2-1 | TRBV11-2 | . | CASSPIRASVFF | TGTGCCAGCAGCCCAATCAGGGCCAGCGTGTTCTTC
. | TRBJ1-1 | TRBV5-4 | . | CASSKEQGASIEAFF | TGTGCCAGCAGCAAAGAACAAGGGGCGTCCATTGAAGCTTTCTTT
. | TRBJ1-4 | TRBV11-2 | . | CASSLKRNEKLFF | TGTGCCAGCAGCTTAAAGAGGAACGAAAAACTGTTTTTT
. | TRBJ1-2 | TRBV7-6 | . | CASSPAGDGYTF | TGTGCCAGCAGCCCCGCCGGTGATGGCTACACCTTC
TRBD2 | TRBJ2-7 | TRBV2 | . | CASRGTTGGYEQYF | TGTGCCAGCAGGGGGACGACGGGGGGCTACGAGCAGTACTTC
TRBD2 | TRBJ2-1 | TRBV6-6 | . | CASSYRKGLGPLGQFF | TGTGCCAGCAGTTACAGGAAGGGACTAGGCCCTCTGGGGCAGTTCTTC
TRBD1 | TRBJ2-5 | TRBV7-7 | . | CASSSGQGRVEETQYF | TGTGCTAGCAGCTCTGGACAGGGGAGGGTTGAGGAGACCCAGTACTTC
TRBD1 | TRBJ2-5 | TRBV7-9 | once | CASRGTGMETQYF | TGTGCCAGCAGGGGGACAGGGATGGAGACCCAGTACTTC
TRBD2 | TRBJ2-1 | TRBV2 | . | CASRTSAYNEQFF | TGTGCCAGCAGGACTAGCGCGTACAATGAGCAGTTCTTC
. | TRBJ2-7 | TRBV2 | once | CASTRRTSSYEQYF | TGTGCCAGCACTCGACGAACTAGCTCCTACGAGCAGTACTTC
TRBD2 | TRBJ2-7 | TRBV27 | . | CASAGGGPYEQYF | TGTGCTTCAGCGGGGGGCGGCCCCTACGAGCAGTACTTC
. | TRBJ1-2 | TRBV6-5 | . | CASSYLDRDYGYTF | TGTGCCAGCAGTTACCTCGACAGAGACTATGGCTACACCTTC
TRBD2 | TRBJ2-1 | TRBV30 | . | CAWRRLAGDNEQFF | TGTGCCTGGAGGCGACTAGCGGGGGACAATGAGCAGTTCTTC
. | TRBJ2-2 | TRBV11-2 | . | CASSPKWGQAGELFF | TGTGCCAGCAGCCCCAAATGGGGGCAGGCCGGGGAGCTGTTTTTT
. | TRBJ1-2 | TRBV13 | . | CASSSVGGYYGYTF | TGTGCCAGCAGCTCCGTAGGGGGTTACTATGGCTACACCTTC
. | TRBJ1-2 | TRBV10-3 | . | CASGGRRGYTF | TGTGCCAGCGGGGGGAGACGGGGCTACACCTTC
. | TRBJ1-5 | TRBV10-1 | . | CAKIPFCRVHQPQHF | TGCGCCAAGATCCCGTTCTGCAGGGTGCATCAGCCCCAGCATTTT
TRBD2 | TRBJ2-1 | TRBV7-2 | . | CASSQAGTSSDEQFF | TGTGCCAGCAGCCAAGCCGGGACTAGCTCCGATGAGCAGTTCTTC
. | TRBJ2-1 | TRBV30 | once | CAWSTGPNEQFF | TGTGCCTGGAGTACAGGGCCAAATGAGCAGTTCTTC
. | TRBJ1-2 | TRBV2 | . | CASSEELLQGGYTF | TGTGCCAGCAGTGAAGAGCTGCTCCAGGGAGGCTACACCTTC
TRBD2 | TRBJ2-4 | TRBV11-2 | . | CASSYSLSGGGKNIQYF | TGTGCCAGCAGCTACTCCCTTAGCGGGGGGGGCAAAAACATTCAGTACTTC
. | TRBJ1-2 | TRBV9 | . | CASSVGAGRGTNYGYTF | TGTGCCAGCAGCGTAGGGGCAGGTAGGGGGACTAACTATGGCTACACCTTC
TRBD1 | TRBJ2-2 | TRBV18 | . | CASSGQGAGTGELFF | TGTGCCAGCTCAGGACAGGGGGCCGGGACCGGGGAGCTGTTTTTT
TRBD1 | TRBJ2-3 | TRBV9 | . | CASSVFPGINPGTANTDTQYF | TGTGCCAGCAGCGTATTTCCCGGAATAAATCCGGGGACAGCAAACACAGATACGCAGTATTTT
. | TRBJ1-5 | TRBV5-1 | . | CASSLGQGSNQPQHF | TGCGCCAGCAGCTTGGGTCAGGGTAGCAATCAGCCCCAGCATTTT
TRBD2 | TRBJ2-3 | TRBV7-9 | . | CASSPGLAGASTDTQYF | TGTGCCAGCAGCCCGGGGCTAGCGGGGGCTAGCACAGATACGCAGTATTTT
TRBD1 | TRBJ2-7 | TRBV2 | . | CASSEARTGVEQYF | TGTGCCAGCAGTGAAGCCCGGACAGGGGTCGAGCAGTACTTC